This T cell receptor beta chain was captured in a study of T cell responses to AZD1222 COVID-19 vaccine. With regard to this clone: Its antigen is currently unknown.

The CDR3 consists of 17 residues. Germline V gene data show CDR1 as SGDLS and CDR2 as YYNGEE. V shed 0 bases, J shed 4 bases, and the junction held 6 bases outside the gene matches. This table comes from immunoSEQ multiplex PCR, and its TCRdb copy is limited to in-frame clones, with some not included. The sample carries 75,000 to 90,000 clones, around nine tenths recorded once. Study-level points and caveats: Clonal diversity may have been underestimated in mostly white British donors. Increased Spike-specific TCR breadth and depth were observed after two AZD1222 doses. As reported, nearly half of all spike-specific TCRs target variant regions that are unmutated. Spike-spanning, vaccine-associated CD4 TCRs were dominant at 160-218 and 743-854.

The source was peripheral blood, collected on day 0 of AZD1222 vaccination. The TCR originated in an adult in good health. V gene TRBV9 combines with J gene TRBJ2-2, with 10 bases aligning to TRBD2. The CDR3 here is CASSVVSGGAGTGELFF. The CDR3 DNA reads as TGTGCCAGCAGCGTAGTAAGCGGGGGGGCGGGCACCGGGGAGCTGTTTTTT.